This paragraph reports one T cell receptor (beta chain). No antigen is known for it. The record originates from a study of shared clonotypes between healthy human individuals. Each subset's genomic DNA was shared equally among a number of immunoSEQ plates. Sequencing used immunoSEQ multiplex PCR; TCRdb keeps in-frame clones, though not all of them. The sample holds around 1,100,000 clones, 70% to 80% seen once. Study-wide results and limits: In contrast to clonotypes shared by all four donors, non-shared clonotypes had lower generation probabilities.

CDR1 and CDR2 from the germline V gene are MNHNY and SVGAGI (reference sequence). The CDR3 has 15 amino acids. V was clipped by 2 bases and J by 5 bases, with 16 bases between them. This chain links TRBV6-6 with TRBJ2-7; possibly TRBD1 or TRBD2 for D (5 bases each). The sample taken for sequencing was memory CD4+ T cells from PBMCs. Subset described: CD45RA-negative fraction. The receptor comes from a man aged 18 to 35 in good health. Some clones in this sample may be carry-over from other donors' samples. The CDR3 spells CASSYTAREQHEQYF. The CDR3 DNA reads TGTGCCAGCAGTTACACAGCCAGGGAGCAGCACGAGCAGTACTTC.